A single sample gave rise to the 2 T cell receptor beta chains below, sequenced in a study of cytomegalovirus exposure and HLA in healthy donors (dated by TCRdb to about 2017). The library was made by the immunoSEQ multiplex PCR assay. A mixture of 60 forward primers for TCR Vbeta segments and 13 reverse primers for TCR Jbeta segments was used in the multiplex PCR. TCRdb carries this immuneACCESS record with in-frame sequences only. Its versions omit some clonotypes, under half of them owing to an unresolved V gene in the studies checked, with the rest unexplained. This sample's table carries under 130,000 clones. The top ten constitute 3.5% of the sample. Sequencing input: PBMCs. The origin of the receptors is a man aged 35 to 55 in good health and CMV-seronegative.

The CDR3 DNA reads as TGTGCCAGCAGCTTAGTCCTTGCGGACACTGAAGCTTTCTTT. Translating it yields CASSLVLADTEAFF. The V and J genes are TRBV7-2 and TRBJ1-1; D is uncertain. V dropped 1 base and J dropped 3 bases, with 9 bases sitting between them. CDR3 length: 14 residues. Per the germline V gene, CDR1 is SGHTA and CDR2 is FQGNSA. Looking up the rest from reference TRBV7-2 and TRBJ1-1 gives the full variable domain: GAGVSQSPSNKVTEKGKDVELRCDPISGHTALYWYRQSLGQGLEFLIYFQGNSAPDKSGLPSDRFSAERTGGSVSTLTIQRTQQEDSAVYLCASSLVLADTEAFFGQGTRLTVV.

This chain connects TRBV4-1 to TRBJ1-6; 7 bases match TRBD1. This CDR3 has 15 residues. V trimming: 0 bases; J trimming: 5 bases; junction bases outside the gene matches: 1. CDR1 is MGHRA and CDR2 is YSYEKL in the germline V gene. Here the CDR3 DNA reads TGCGCCAGCAGCCAAGAAGACAGGGATAATTCACCCCTCCACTTT. It specifies CASSQEDRDNSPLHF.